This T cell receptor beta chain appears in the sequencing data of a study of cytomegalovirus exposure and HLA in healthy donors. A multiplex PCR was run with 60 Vbeta primers and 13 Jbeta primers. TCRdb's copy holds only in-frame clones and misses some; the assay was immunoSEQ multiplex PCR. The sample yields approximately 130,000 clones, around two thirds seen once. Study outcomes and limitations: Across all donors, roughly uniform sequencing depth was an assumption of the presence/absence analyses. Common viral pathogens were later found to be apparently linked to several of the most significant clusters.

As to this clone: Antigen specificity is unknown.

The CDR3 is 17 amino acids. CDR1 GTSNPN and CDR2 SVGIG come from the germline V gene (reference sequence). The sequencing input was PBMCs. The chain joins TRBV30 to TRBJ2-5, with TRBD1 identical over 7 bases. The assigned J gene may be wrong: the sequence end matches TRBJ2-7 better. The receptor was derived from a woman aged 40-49 years in good health and CMV-seronegative. The CDR3 nucleotides read TGTGCCTGGAGTGCGGTTTGGGGTGGAGACAGGGACGACGAGCAGTACTTC. This sequence encodes CAWSAVWGGDRDDEQYF.